The T cell receptor (beta chain) described here comes from a study of T-cell memory formation after mild COVID-19 (dated by TCRdb to 2020 to 2023). Regarding the complete study: TCR sequence clusters from the two donors were largely donor specific. In a couple of donors, T-cell clones that expanded and contracted after mild COVID-19 were tracked by sequencing TCRalpha and TCRbeta repertoires over time. The cohort was made up of two young adult volunteers, one female and one male, who were previously healthy.

With respect to this clonotype: No cognate antigen has been identified for it. No much larger clone is present one base from it, and per-base qualities are unavailable.

These reads were obtained on an Illumina NovaSeq 6000. TCRalpha and TCRbeta cDNA libraries were constructed by 5'RACE with constant-segment primers, with sample barcodes and unique molecular identifiers being introduced. RNA was extracted from every sample with Trizol reagent. The libraries were amplified in two PCR steps, and the second step added a second sample barcode and Illumina TruSeq adapters. The libraries were sequenced on an Illumina NovaSeq using 2 x 150 bp paired-end reads. On the authors' methods: The reads were demultiplexed and collapsed into UMI-guided consensus sequences using migec v1.2.7. Using mixcr v2.1.11, UMI consensuses were aligned to TRA and TRB V and J templates and then assembled into clonotypes. Clonotypes were classified as expanded or contracted when called significant by both edgeR and NoisET, with noise models trained on biological replicates. For edgeR calls, the cutoffs were a false discovery rate-adjusted p below 0.01 and a log2 fold-change threshold of 1. As an exploratory analysis of dynamics, max-normalized trajectories of the 1000 most abundant clonotypes were examined with PCA combined with hierarchical clustering. Separately sequenced CD4+ and CD8+ repertoires were used to assign the CD4 or CD8 phenotype of responding clones. The raw public data were reprocessed by TCRdb itself: fastp quality trimming at Q25, MiXCR clonotype calling, in-frame beta chains only. Rows with a matching CDR3 protein are joined into one entry that keeps the most common DNA and genes. TCRdb's processing, not the authors' own work, is the source of the V and J calls. The table for this sample lists hundreds of thousands of distinct CDR3 sequences; around 15% of them were counted only once. Of the sample, roughly 25% is held by the ten largest clones.

Including cysteine and phenylalanine, the CDR3 has 16 amino acids. Only CDR3 DNA remains: 48 bases, in frame from the first base. V is cut back by 4 bases and J by 4 bases, with 6 bases in the junction unmatched. From the germline V gene, CDR1 is SNHLY and CDR2 is FYNNEI. General conclusions and limits of the study: Some responding clones were detected in pre-infection memory, suggesting pre-existing cross-reactive memory T cells joined the SARS-CoV-2 response. SARS-CoV-2 specificity of the second-wave clones peaking on day 37 was not confirmed. Contracting CD4+ clones were found mainly in CM and EM memory subsets, while CD8+ clones were enriched in EMRA. From day 15 to 85, contracting clones showed balanced CD4/CD8 phenotypes, whereas a second wave of clones that expanded from day 15 to 37 leaned towards CD4+. The study included only a couple of mild cases, and larger cohorts that include severe cases with pre-infection samples were judged to be necessary.

Ficoll-Paque density gradient centrifugation was used to isolate PBMCs. This TCR was recovered from a man in his late teens or twenties who had mild COVID-19 (a few samples of this study predate the infection). The sample titles of this study are shuffled in the database, so cell type and time point are left out; the donor was told from shared clones. The sequencing sample was made of PBMCs or a T cell subset sorted from them (not recorded which). The V and J segments used are TRBV2 and TRBJ2-2; the central 10 bases match TRBD2. The nucleotides read TGTGCCAGCAGTGTCATAGCGGGGGGTTTCACCGGGGAGCTGTTTTTT. Its product reads: CASSVIAGGFTGELFF.